This TCR beta chain is from a study of blood T cell repertoires in COVID-19. On the study more broadly: The analysed material was cDNA or gDNA that came from T cells, B-cell-depleted T cells, or PBMCs.

Measured with immunoSEQ multiplex PCR; TCRdb has only the in-frame clones, and not every one. The sample has just over 300,000 clones, 70% to 90% seen once; the top ten hold about 4.2%. In this sample, this clone turned up a few times. Trimming cost V 0 bases and J 0 bases, with 9 bases left between them. The CDR3 consists of 16 residues. Germline V gives CDR1 LNHDA, CDR2 SQIVND (reference sequence). This receptor was obtained from a man under 40 who had recovered from COVID-19. The material sequenced was PBMCs or T cells enriched from blood (not recorded which). V gene TRBV19 combines with J gene TRBJ1-5; a possible D gene is TRBD1 (5 bases). The CDR3 nucleotides are TGTGCCAGTAGTATAGATCGGGGGTATAGCAATCAGCCCCAGCATTTT. Translation gives CASSIDRGYSNQPQHF.